These T cell receptor beta chains were read from a single sample in a study of cytomegalovirus exposure and HLA in healthy donors. Measured with immunoSEQ multiplex PCR; TCRdb has only the in-frame clones, and not every one. The sample has 200,000 or so clones; about 75% are singletons. Material for sequencing was PBMCs. These receptors were obtained from a man younger than 30 in good health and CMV-seronegative. CDR3s include the opening cysteine and the closing phenylalanine or tryptophan. Fields, in order: CDR3 protein, CDR3 DNA, J gene, D gene, V gene, clone size. The D gene is left open where the match is weak. Clone size is shown for a subset of rows, as once, few, many or a class of expanded clone.

CASSLTGDNQSQHF	TGTGCCAGCAGCTTAACCGGGGACAATCAGTCCCAGCATTTT	TRBJ1-5	-	TRBV7-9	-
CASRPDRSLYEQYF	TGTGCCAGCCGACCGGACAGATCCCTCTACGAGCAGTACTTC	TRBJ2-7	-	TRBV18	-
CASSLSTGGYPYEQYF	TGCGCCAGCAGCTTGTCAACAGGGGGTTACCCCTACGAGCAGTACTTC	TRBJ2-7	TRBD1	TRBV5-1	-
CASGAGLVEAFF	TGTGCCAGCGGGGCAGGGTTGGTTGAAGCTTTCTTT	TRBJ1-1	-	TRBV6-1	-
CASGNRVSYTEAFF	TGTGCCAGCGGAAACAGGGTCTCATACACTGAAGCTTTCTTT	TRBJ1-1	-	TRBV19	-
CASKGQAPRYGYTF	TGTGCCAGCAAGGGACAGGCCCCCCGTTATGGCTACACCTTC	TRBJ1-2	TRBD1	TRBV6-1	-
CASGTGDRFYEQYF	TGCGCCAGCGGGACAGGGGACCGCTTTTACGAGCAGTACTTC	TRBJ2-7	TRBD1	TRBV23-1	once
CASSPTGGGEKLFF	TGTGCCAGCAGTCCCACAGGGGGCGGAGAAAAACTGTTTTTT	TRBJ1-4	TRBD1	TRBV6-4	-
CATSQGKGITGELFF	TGTGCCACGTCACAGGGAAAAGGAATAACCGGGGAGCTGTTTTTT	TRBJ2-2	-	TRBV13	-
CASNPSPGQGTDTQYF	TGTGCCAGCAACCCCAGCCCGGGACAGGGCACAGATACGCAGTATTTT	TRBJ2-3	TRBD1	TRBV28	-
CAISDRDRGGGDEQFF	TGTGCCATCAGTGACAGGGACAGGGGAGGTGGCGATGAGCAGTTCTTC	TRBJ2-1	TRBD1	TRBV10-3	few
CASSQVGLAGRPGANVLTF	TGCGCCAGCAGCCAAGTTGGACTAGCGGGCCGACCTGGGGCCAACGTCCTGACTTTC	TRBJ2-6	TRBD2	TRBV4-3	-
CASSRAAGGYGYTF	TGTGCCAGCAGCAGGGCGGCAGGGGGCTATGGCTACACCTTC	TRBJ1-2	TRBD1	TRBV5-8	few
CASSIGGGANYGYTF	TGTGCCAGCAGCATAGGAGGGGGCGCAAACTATGGCTACACCTTC	TRBJ1-2	TRBD1	TRBV7-2	few
CASSLPPGTVGSLMGATQYF	TGTGCCAGCAGTCTTCCTCCCGGGACAGTGGGATCTTTAATGGGTGCGACCCAGTACTTC	TRBJ2-5	TRBD1	TRBV28	-
CASRLRTGGIDEQFF	TGTGCCAGCAGGTTGCGGACAGGGGGCATCGATGAGCAGTTCTTC	TRBJ2-1	TRBD1	TRBV5-4	-
CASSVGQGAQETQYF	TGTGCCAGCAGTGTGGGACAGGGGGCTCAGGAGACCCAGTACTTC	TRBJ2-5	TRBD1	TRBV6-1	-
CASSIIGAGRGTEAFF	TGTGCCAGTAGTATAATAGGGGCGGGCAGGGGGACTGAAGCTTTCTTT	TRBJ1-1	TRBD1	TRBV19	-